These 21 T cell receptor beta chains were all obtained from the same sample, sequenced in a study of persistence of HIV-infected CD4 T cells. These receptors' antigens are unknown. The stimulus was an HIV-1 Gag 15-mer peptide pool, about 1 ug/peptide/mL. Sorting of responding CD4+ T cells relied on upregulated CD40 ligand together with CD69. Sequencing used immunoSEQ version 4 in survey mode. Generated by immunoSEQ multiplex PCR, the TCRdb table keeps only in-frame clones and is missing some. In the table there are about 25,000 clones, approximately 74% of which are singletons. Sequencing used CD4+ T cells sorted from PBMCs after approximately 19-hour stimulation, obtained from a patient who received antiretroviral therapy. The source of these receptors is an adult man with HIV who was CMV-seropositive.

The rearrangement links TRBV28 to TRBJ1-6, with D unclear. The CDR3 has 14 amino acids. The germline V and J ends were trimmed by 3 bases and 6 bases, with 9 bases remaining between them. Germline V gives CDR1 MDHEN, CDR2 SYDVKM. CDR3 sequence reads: CASSFPPGNSPLHF. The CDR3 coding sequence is TGTGCCAGCAGTTTCCCACCGGGTAATTCACCCCTCCACTTT.

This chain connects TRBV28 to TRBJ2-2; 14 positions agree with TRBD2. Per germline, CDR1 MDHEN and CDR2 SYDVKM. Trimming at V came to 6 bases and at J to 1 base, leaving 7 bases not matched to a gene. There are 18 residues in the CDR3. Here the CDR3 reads CASSMTSGGAWNTGELFF. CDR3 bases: TGTGCCAGCAGCATGACTAGCGGGGGGGCATGGAACACCGGGGAGCTGTTTTTT.

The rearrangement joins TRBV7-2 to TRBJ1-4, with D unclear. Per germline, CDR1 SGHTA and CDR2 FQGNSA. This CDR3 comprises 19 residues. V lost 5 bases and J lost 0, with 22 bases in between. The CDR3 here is CASSPRGVGLTATNEKLFF. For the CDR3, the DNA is TGTGCCAGCAGCCCCCGCGGGGTTGGATTAACTGCAACTAATGAAAAACTGTTTTTT.

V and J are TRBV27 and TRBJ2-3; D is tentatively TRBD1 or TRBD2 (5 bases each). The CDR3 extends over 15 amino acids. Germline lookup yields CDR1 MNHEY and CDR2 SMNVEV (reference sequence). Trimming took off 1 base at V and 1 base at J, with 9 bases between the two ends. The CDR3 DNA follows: TGTGCCAGCAGTTTATGGGACGGAGGCACAGATACGCAGTATTTT. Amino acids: CASSLWDGGTDTQYF.

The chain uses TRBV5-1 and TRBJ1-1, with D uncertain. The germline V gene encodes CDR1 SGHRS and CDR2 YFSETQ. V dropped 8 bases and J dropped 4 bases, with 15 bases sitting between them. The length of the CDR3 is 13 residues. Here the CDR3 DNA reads TGCGCCAGTCCTTGGCTCGAGAGCACTGAAGCTTTCTTT. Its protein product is CASPWLESTEAFF.

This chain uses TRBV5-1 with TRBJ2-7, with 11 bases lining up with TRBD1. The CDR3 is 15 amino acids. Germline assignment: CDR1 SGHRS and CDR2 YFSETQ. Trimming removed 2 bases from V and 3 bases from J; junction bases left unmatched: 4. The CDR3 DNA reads TGCGCCAGCAGCTTTGCGGGACAGGGGGTCTACGAGCAGTACTTC. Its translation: CASSFAGQGVYEQYF.

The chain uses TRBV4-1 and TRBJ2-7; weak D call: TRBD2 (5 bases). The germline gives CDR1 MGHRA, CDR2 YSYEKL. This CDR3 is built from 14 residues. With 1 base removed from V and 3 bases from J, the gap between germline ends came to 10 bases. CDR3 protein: CASSQAGINYEQYF. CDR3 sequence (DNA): TGCGCCAGCAGCCAAGCCGGGATCAACTACGAGCAGTACTTC.

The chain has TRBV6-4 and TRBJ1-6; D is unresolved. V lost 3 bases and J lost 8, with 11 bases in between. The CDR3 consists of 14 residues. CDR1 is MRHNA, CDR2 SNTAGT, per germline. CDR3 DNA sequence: TGTGCCAGCAGTGAGCAGGCATCCCATTCACCCCTCCACTTT. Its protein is CASSEQASHSPLHF.

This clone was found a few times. This chain's CDR3 is CASSLFDRNHYGYTF. DNA for the CDR3: TGTGCCAGCAGCTTATTCGACAGGAACCACTATGGCTACACCTTC. V and J are TRBV5-4 and TRBJ1-2; TRBD1 might be the D (6 bases). The CDR3 runs to 15 residues. V lost 2 bases and J 3 bases, leaving 14 bases between the germline ends. Germline lookup yields CDR1 SGHNT and CDR2 YYREEE (reference sequence).

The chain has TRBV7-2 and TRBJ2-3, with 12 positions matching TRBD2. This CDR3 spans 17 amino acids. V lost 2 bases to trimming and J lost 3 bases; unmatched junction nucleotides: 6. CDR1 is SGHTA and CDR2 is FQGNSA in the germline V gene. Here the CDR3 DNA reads TGTGCCAGCAGCTTAACACTAGCGGGGGGAATGACAGATACGCAGTATTTT. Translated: CASSLTLAGGMTDTQYF.

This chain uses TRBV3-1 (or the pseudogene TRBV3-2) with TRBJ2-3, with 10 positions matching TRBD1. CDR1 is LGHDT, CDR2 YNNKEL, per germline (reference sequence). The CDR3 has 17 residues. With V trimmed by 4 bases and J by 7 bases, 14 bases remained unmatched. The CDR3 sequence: CASSPRTGGKASHTQYF. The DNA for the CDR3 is TGTGCCAGCAGCCCCCGGACAGGGGGAAAAGCTTCGCATACGCAGTATTTT.

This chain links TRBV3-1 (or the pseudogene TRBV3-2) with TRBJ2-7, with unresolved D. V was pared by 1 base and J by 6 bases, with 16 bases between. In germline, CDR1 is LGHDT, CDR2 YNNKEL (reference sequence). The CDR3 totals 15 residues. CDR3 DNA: TGTGCCAGCAGCCAAGCTCTCCAGTATCCCTCCGAGCAGTACTTC. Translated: CASSQALQYPSEQYF.

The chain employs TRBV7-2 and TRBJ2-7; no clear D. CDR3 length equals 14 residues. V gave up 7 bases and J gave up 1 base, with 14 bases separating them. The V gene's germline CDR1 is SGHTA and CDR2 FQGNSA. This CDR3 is CASTFVYQSYEQYF. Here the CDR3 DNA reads TGTGCCAGCACCTTTGTCTACCAGTCCTACGAGCAGTACTTC.

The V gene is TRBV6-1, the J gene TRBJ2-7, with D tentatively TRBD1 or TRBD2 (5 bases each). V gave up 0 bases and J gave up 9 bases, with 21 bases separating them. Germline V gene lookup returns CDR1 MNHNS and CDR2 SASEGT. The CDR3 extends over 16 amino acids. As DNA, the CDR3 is TGTGCCAGCAGTGAAGCGCTGACAGACTGGGACGCTGGGCAGTACTTC. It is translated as CASSEALTDWDAGQYF.

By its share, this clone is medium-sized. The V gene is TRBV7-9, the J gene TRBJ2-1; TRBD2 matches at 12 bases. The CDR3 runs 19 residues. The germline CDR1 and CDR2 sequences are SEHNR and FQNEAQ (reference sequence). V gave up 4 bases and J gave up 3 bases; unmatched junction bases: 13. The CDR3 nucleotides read TGTGCCAGCAGCTACGGTCGTCTAGCGGGGGGGCCACTCTACAATGAGCAGTTCTTC. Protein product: CASSYGRLAGGPLYNEQFF.

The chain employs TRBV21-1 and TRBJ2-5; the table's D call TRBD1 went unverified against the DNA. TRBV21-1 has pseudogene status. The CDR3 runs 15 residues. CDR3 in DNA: TGTGCCAGCAGCAAAGCGAGGACAGTCCAAGAGACCCAGTACTTC. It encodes CASSKARTVQETQYF.

CDR3 DNA sequence: TGTGCCAGCAGTTATCAACAGAGGGGCGGCTACACCTTC. Translation gives CASSYQQRGGYTF. The chain links TRBV6-5 to TRBJ1-2; D is possibly TRBD1 (5 bases). This CDR3 has 13 residues. Germline V gene sequence: CDR1 MNHEY, CDR2 SVGAGI. V lost 3 bases and J 8 bases, leaving 13 bases between the germline ends.

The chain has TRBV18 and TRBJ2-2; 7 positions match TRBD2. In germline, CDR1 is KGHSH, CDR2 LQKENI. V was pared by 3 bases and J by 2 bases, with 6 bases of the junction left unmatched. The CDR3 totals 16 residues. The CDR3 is CASSPLVGLNTGELFF. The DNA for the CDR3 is TGTGCCAGCTCACCCCTAGTGGGACTAAACACCGGGGAGCTGTTTTTT.

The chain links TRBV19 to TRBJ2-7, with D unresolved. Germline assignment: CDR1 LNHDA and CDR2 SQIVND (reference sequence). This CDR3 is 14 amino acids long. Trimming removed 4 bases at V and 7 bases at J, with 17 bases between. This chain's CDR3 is CASSTDFRRPEQYF. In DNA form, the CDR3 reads TGTGCCAGTAGTACCGACTTTCGACGGCCAGAGCAGTACTTC.

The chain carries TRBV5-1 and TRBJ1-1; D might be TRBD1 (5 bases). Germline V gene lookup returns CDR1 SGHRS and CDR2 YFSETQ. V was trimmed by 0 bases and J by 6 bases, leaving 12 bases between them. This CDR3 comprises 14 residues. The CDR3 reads CASSLAQGKPEAFF. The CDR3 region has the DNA TGCGCCAGCAGCTTGGCCCAGGGTAAGCCTGAAGCTTTCTTT.

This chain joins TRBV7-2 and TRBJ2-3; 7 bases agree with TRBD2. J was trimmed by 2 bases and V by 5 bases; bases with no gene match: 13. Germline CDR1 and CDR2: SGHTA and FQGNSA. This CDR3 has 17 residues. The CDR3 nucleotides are TGTGCCAGCAGCCCCGCTCGGAGCGGGGCGACCACAGATACGCAGTATTTT. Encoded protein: CASSPARSGATTDTQYF.